Listed here are 5 T cell receptor beta chains from one sample, sequenced in a study of T cell responses to AZD1222 COVID-19 vaccine. The assay was immunoSEQ multiplex PCR, and TCRdb's table has in-frame clones only and misses some. This table holds more than 55,000 clones, around three quarters found once. The specimen was peripheral blood, collected 28 days after the second AZD1222 dose. The receptor source for this set is an adult who received the AZD1222 COVID-19 vaccine.

The chain couples TRBV7-2 to TRBJ2-7; 12 bases fit TRBD1. Trimming cost V 7 bases and J 1 base; bases outside gene matches: 2. The CDR3 contains 14 residues. Germline V gene sequence: CDR1 SGHTA, CDR2 FQGNSA. As DNA, the CDR3 is TGTGCCAGCACGGGACAGGGGGCTTCCTACGAGCAGTACTTC. It is translated as CASTGQGASYEQYF. Variable domain in full (rest from reference TRBV7-2 and TRBJ2-7): GAGVSQSPSNKVTEKGKDVELRCDPISGHTALYWYRQSLGQGLEFLIYFQGNSAPDKSGLPSDRFSAERTGGSVSTLTIQRTQQEDSAVYLCASTGQGASYEQYFGPGTRLTVT.

This chain connects TRBV6-1 to TRBJ1-1, with 7 bases aligning to TRBD1. Trimming cost V 0 bases and J 14 bases; bases outside gene matches: 12. CDR3 size: 14 residues. CDR1 and CDR2 (germline): MNHNS, SASEGT. The CDR3, as DNA: TGTGCCAGCAGTGAAGCGGAGGACAGGAACGGGTGCTTCTTT. Protein product: CASSEAEDRNGCFF.

This clone turned up a few times. The rearrangement links TRBV6-5 to TRBJ1-3, with D unclear. This CDR3 has 14 residues. Germline loops: CDR1 MNHEY, CDR2 SVGAGI. V was shortened by 7 bases and J by 2 bases, with 12 bases between the two germline ends. The CDR3 sequence: CASTNSLAGNTIYF. CDR3 sequence (DNA): TGTGCCAGCACCAATAGTCTGGCTGGAAACACCATATATTTT.

The CDR3: CASMDSNSYEQYF. The DNA for the CDR3 is TGTGCCAGCATGGACAGCAACTCCTACGAGCAGTACTTC. The rearrangement joins TRBV19 to TRBJ2-7; D perhaps matches TRBD1 (6 bases). The germline CDR1 and CDR2 sequences are LNHDA and SQIVND (reference sequence). V gave up 9 bases and J gave up 0 bases, with 12 bases separating them. This CDR3 has 13 amino acids.

This clone was observed a single time. This chain connects TRBV7-9 to TRBJ2-4; 8 nucleotides agree with TRBD1. The J segment lost 6 bases and the V segment lost 5 bases, leaving 12 bases of the junction unmatched. The CDR3 runs 16 residues. Per germline, CDR1 SEHNR and CDR2 FQNEAQ (reference sequence). The CDR3 bases are TGTGCCAGCAGCCTCCCGGACAGGGCGGATAGAAACATTCAGTACTTC. Translation gives CASSLPDRADRNIQYF.